This note documents a single TCR beta chain sequence. Its antigen is not known. The sample is drawn from a study of shared clonotypes between healthy human individuals. Genomic DNA per cell subset filled all wells of several immunoSEQ plates. Repertoires were generated with immunoSEQ multiplex PCR, while TCRdb's copy carries only in-frame clones and drops some. This table holds 600,000 to 700,000 clones, roughly 73% found once. Study-wide results and limits: Only blood underwent sampling, and tissue repertoires likely differ.

Deletions cut 4 bases from V and 1 base from J, with 17 bases between. Germline assignment: CDR1 MNHEY and CDR2 SMNVEV (reference sequence). The length of the CDR3 is 17 residues. It was into CD45RA+ naive and CD45RA-negative memory subsets that the CD4+ cells were split. This TCR derives from a woman under 40 in good health. The V and J genes are TRBV27 and TRBJ1-5; D is uncertain. Sequenced sample: memory CD4+ T cells sorted from blood. Subset defined: CD45RA-negative fraction. As DNA, the CDR3 is TGTGCCAGCAGTTCCATTGGGGTGGCGAGCAGCAATCAGCCCCAGCATTTT. Its translation is CASSSIGVASSNQPQHF.